These 14 T cell receptor beta chains share one sample of origin, sequenced in a study of T cells in Graves' hyperthyroidism and ophthalmopathy. TCR beta CDR3 regions were amplified from RNA transcripts. Using the HTBI primer set, a first-round RT-PCR was run on the TCR CDR3. TCRdb processed the multiplex PCR reads anew with MiXCR; each CDR3 protein has one entry. The sample holds roughly 660,000 distinct CDR3 sequences; around 15% are singletons and the top ten take 15% to 19%. The sequencing input was blood. The receptors originated from a man between 45 and 60 years old with Graves' hyperthyroidism.

There are many counts of this clonotype. The rearrangement links TRBV2 to TRBJ2-7; TRBD2 agrees at 15 bases. This CDR3 comprises 18 residues. V shed 6 bases and J 4 bases; nucleotides not matched to a gene: 13. Germline CDR1 reads SNHLY; CDR2 reads FYNNEI. DNA for the CDR3: TGTGCCAGCAGGCCCGGGACTAGCGGGAGGCTAAGAGATTACGAGCAGTACTTC. Protein product: CASRPGTSGRLRDYEQYF.

This clonotype was observed at least ten times. The chain employs TRBV7-2 and TRBJ1-4, with D maybe TRBD1 (6 bases). The germline CDR1 and CDR2 sequences are SGHTA and FQGNSA. Trimming left V 1 base short and J 2 bases short, with 17 bases between. This CDR3 has 18 amino acids. As DNA, the CDR3 is TGTGCCAGCAGCTTAGAAATTTGGGGGCTAAGCACTAATGAAAAACTGTTTTTT. Its translation is CASSLEIWGLSTNEKLFF.

This clonotype came up a few times. The rearrangement uses TRBV7-2 and TRBJ2-2; TRBD1 might be the D (6 bases). Trimming shortened V by 3 bases and J by 6 bases, and 14 bases separated the two germline ends. The CDR3 is made up of 15 amino acids. Germline V gives CDR1 SGHTA, CDR2 FQGNSA. The CDR3 nucleotides are TGTGCCAGCAGCTTTGCCAGGGGTGATTCCGGGGAGCTGTTTTTT. Amino acids: CASSFARGDSGELFF.

The sample holds many counts of this clonotype. The V gene is TRBV28, the J gene TRBJ2-1, with 14 bases aligning to TRBD2. Germline values: CDR1 MDHEN, CDR2 SYDVKM. J lost 7 bases, V lost 8 bases, and 4 bases had no gene match. The CDR3 has 14 residues. The CDR3 here is CASSGLAGANEQFF. The CDR3 coding sequence is TGTGCCAGCTCGGGACTAGCGGGAGCAAATGAGCAGTTCTTC.

Notes on this clonotype: One base away lies a much larger clone, so this may be a sequencing read error. CDR3 coding DNA: TGTGCCAGCAGTGAGTCTGGTTTGGCTACGAACACTGAAGCTTTCTTT. This translates into CASSESGLATNTEAFF. The V and J genes are TRBV12-3 or TRBV12-4 and TRBJ1-1; unclear D gene. V was cut by 5 bases and J by 1 base, with 17 bases left in between. CDR3 size: 16 residues.

The chain links TRBV7-2 to TRBJ2-1; 11 bases are shared with TRBD1. Looked up from germline, CDR1 is SGHTA and CDR2 is FQGNSA. The CDR3 has 16 amino acids. V gave up 3 bases and J gave up 6 bases; unmatched junction bases: 7. The CDR3 DNA reads as TGTGCCAGCAGCTTCTCCGGGACAGGGGGTCGCAATGAGCAGTTCTTC. Translating gives CASSFSGTGGRNEQFF.

Many counts were recorded for this clonotype. The rearrangement joins TRBV11-2 to TRBJ2-5, with D possibly being TRBD2 (5 bases). The CDR3 is made up of 15 amino acids. The V and J ends lost 5 bases and 4 bases respectively, with 17 bases between them. In germline, CDR1 is SGHAT, CDR2 FQNNGV. The CDR3, as DNA: TGTGCCAGCAGCACCGGGATAGGAGAAGGAGAGACCCAGTACTTC. Protein: CASSTGIGEGETQYF.

About this clonotype itself: With a much larger clone just one base away, this may be a read error. The CDR3 DNA sequence: TGTGCCGGCAGTTTAGCAGGGGCGGGGTACGCTGAAGCTTTCTTT. Its translation is CAGSLAGAGYAEAFF. This chain connects TRBV28 to TRBJ1-1, with a tentative D call TRBD1 (6 bases). The length of the CDR3 is 15 residues. Germline V gene lookup returns CDR1 MDHEN and CDR2 SYDVKM.

This clonotype was found many times. The rearrangement links TRBV2 to TRBJ1-5; D might be TRBD1 (5 bases). CDR3 length: 15 amino acids. In germline, CDR1 is SNHLY, CDR2 FYNNEI. V lost 1 base and J 1 base, leaving 8 bases between the germline ends. CDR3 sequence (DNA): TGTGCCAGCAGTGAAGTCGGGGGGAGCAATCAGCCCCAGCATTTT. It specifies CASSEVGGSNQPQHF.

In this sample, this clonotype turned up many times. The CDR3 sequence is CASSLAGPGSYNEQFF. The CDR3 DNA sequence: TGTGCCAGCAGTTTAGCAGGGCCGGGTTCCTACAATGAGCAGTTCTTC. The chain is built from TRBV28 and TRBJ2-1; tentatively, D is TRBD1 (5 bases). V lost 2 bases to trimming and J lost 1 base, with 12 bases between them. Germline V CDR1 and CDR2: MDHEN, SYDVKM. The CDR3 runs to 16 residues.

The rearrangement joins TRBV12-3 or TRBV12-4 to TRBJ1-2; D is perhaps TRBD1 (5 bases). V lost 3 bases to trimming and J lost 3 bases, with 11 bases between them. The CDR3 covers 14 residues. CDR3 DNA sequence: TGTGCCAGCAGTTTTTCTCAGGGTGACTATGGCTACACCTTC. Translation gives CASSFSQGDYGYTF.

The chain employs TRBV15 and TRBJ2-7; 8 bases map to TRBD2. The CDR3 covers 15 residues. V trimming: 1 base; J trimming: 2 bases; junction bases outside the gene matches: 4. Germline CDR1 and CDR2: LNHNV and YYDKDF (reference sequence). In DNA, the CDR3 is TGTGCCACCAGCAGAGCCCGGGGGGGGGCCTACGAGCAGTACTTC. This gives the protein CATSRARGGAYEQYF.

This clonotype was picked up many times. The chain carries TRBV2 and TRBJ2-1; D is undetermined. V shed 6 bases and J shed 5 bases, with 5 bases lying between them. Looked up from germline, CDR1 is SNHLY and CDR2 is FYNNEI. The CDR3 loop spans 11 amino acids. CDR3 protein: CASRPDNEQFF. The CDR3 DNA follows: TGTGCCAGCAGACCAGACAATGAGCAGTTCTTC. The whole variable domain, remainder taken from reference TRBV2 and TRBJ2-1, is EPEVTQTPSHQVTQMGQEVILRCVPISNHLYFYWYRQILGQKVEFLVSFYNNEISEKSEIFDDQFSVERPDGSNFTLKIRSTKLEDSAMYFCASRPDNEQFFGPGTRLTVL.

V usage is TRBV7-2 and J usage is TRBJ2-3; 15 bases agree with TRBD2. V lost 5 bases to trimming and J lost 3 bases; unmatched junction nucleotides: 9. This CDR3 is built from 18 residues. The germline gives CDR1 SGHTA, CDR2 FQGNSA. The CDR3 DNA follows: TGTGCCAGCAGCGTAGAAACCGGGACTAGCGGGGGGACAGATACGCAGTATTTT. Amino acids: CASSVETGTSGGTDTQYF.